This T cell receptor (beta chain) comes out of a study of blood T cell repertoires in COVID-19. Looking at the study overall: The cDNA or gDNA used as material had been derived from T cells, B-cell-depleted T cells, or PBMCs.

In the authors' methods: Reference gene primers were amplified, and this amplification served to estimate nucleated cell counts. Clones were sequenced by immunoSEQ multiplex PCR, and TCRdb holds only the in-frame ones, with some missing. V, J and clone size reflect that table, while D and trimming were determined from the DNA. The sample lists 110,000 to 150,000 clones, approximately 80% seen once, with 10% in the top ten. The CDR3 consists of 18 residues. From germline, CDR1 is SGHAT and CDR2 FQNNGV. With 1 base clipped from V and 5 bases from J, the junction kept 11 bases outside the gene matches. The sequence was obtained from a man in his 60s with active or convalescent COVID-19. The chain uses TRBV11-2 and TRBJ2-3; the match to TRBD2 covers 11 bases. Sequenced sample: peripheral blood. CDR3: CASSLVSVAGGPRDTQYF. The CDR3 DNA sequence: TGTGCCAGCAGCTTAGTTTCAGTAGCGGGGGGGCCTAGAGATACGCAGTATTTT.